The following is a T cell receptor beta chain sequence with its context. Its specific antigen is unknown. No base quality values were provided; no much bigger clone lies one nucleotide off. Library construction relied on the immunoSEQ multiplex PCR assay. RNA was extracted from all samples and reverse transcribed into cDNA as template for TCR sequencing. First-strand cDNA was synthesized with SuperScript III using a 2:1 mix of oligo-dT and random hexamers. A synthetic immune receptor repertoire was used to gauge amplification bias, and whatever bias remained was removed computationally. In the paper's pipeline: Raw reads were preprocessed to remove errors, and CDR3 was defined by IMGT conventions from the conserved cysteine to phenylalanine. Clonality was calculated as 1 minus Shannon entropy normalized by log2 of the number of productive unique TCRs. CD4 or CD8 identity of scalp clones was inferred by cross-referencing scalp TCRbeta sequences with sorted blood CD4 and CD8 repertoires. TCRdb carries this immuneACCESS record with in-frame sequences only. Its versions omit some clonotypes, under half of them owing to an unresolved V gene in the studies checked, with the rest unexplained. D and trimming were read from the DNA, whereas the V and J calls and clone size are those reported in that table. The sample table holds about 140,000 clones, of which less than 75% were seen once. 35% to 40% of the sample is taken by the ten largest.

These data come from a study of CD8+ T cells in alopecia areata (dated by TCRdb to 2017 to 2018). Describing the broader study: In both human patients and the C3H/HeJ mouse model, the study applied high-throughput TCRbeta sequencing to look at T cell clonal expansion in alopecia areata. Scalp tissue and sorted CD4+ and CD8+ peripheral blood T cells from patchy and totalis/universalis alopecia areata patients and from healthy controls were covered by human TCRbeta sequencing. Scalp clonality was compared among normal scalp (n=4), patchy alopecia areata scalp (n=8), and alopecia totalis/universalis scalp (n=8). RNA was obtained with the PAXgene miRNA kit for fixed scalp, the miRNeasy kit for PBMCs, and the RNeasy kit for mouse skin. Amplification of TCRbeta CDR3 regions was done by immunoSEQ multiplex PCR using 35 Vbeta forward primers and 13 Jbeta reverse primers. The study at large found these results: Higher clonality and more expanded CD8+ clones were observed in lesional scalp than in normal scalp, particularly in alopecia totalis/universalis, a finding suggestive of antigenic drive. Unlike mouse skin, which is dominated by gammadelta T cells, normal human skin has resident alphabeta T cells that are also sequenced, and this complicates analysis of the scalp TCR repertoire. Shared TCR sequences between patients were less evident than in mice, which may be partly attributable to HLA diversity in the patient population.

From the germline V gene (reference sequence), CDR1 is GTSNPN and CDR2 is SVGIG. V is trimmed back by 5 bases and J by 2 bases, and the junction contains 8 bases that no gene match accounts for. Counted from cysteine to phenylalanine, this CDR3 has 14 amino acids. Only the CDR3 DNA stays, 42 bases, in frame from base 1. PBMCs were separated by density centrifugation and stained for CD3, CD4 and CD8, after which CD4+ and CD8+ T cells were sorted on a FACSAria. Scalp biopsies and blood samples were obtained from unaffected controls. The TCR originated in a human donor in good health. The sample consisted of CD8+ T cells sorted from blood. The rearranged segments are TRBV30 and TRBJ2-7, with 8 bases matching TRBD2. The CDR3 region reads CAWVPGGPAYEQYF. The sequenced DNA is TGTGCCTGGGTCCCGGGGGGGCCCGCCTACGAGCAGTACTTC.